The 6 T cell receptor beta chains below were found in one sample sequenced in a study of patients and donors after allogeneic stem cell transplantation (dated by TCRdb to 2020 to 2022). Libraries were built with RT-PCR. Reads for this sample came from a NextSeq 550. Clones were called with MiXCR by TCRdb after fastp trimmed the public reads at Q25, and only in-frame beta chains were retained. Merged by CDR3 protein, the rows form single entries marked with the most common genes and DNA. This sample holds 200,000 to 250,000 distinct CDR3 sequences; less than 50% were observed only once. Of the sample, more than 9% is held by the ten largest clones. Material for sequencing was blood, either unsorted or a sorted T cell fraction (not recorded which). The receptors originated from a human donor who was either an allogeneic HSCT recipient or a stem cell or donor lymphocyte infusion donor (not recorded which). It is not recorded whose cells these are; they may come from a transplant donor.

Within the sample, this clonotype is medium-sized (0.01 to 0.1%). The genes are TRBV5-1 and TRBJ2-7; D may be TRBD2 (6 bases). The CDR3 consists of 14 residues. Germline V gene lookup returns CDR1 SGHRS and CDR2 YFSETQ. Between the trimmed V and J ends, which lost 4 bases and 0 bases, there was a span of 11 bases. The CDR3 DNA follows: TGCGCCAGCAGCCCCCTCGGGAGCTCCTACGAGCAGTACTTC. Translated, it gives CASSPLGSSYEQYF.

The genes are TRBV10-3 and TRBJ1-1, with no clear D. Germline CDR1 is ENHRY and CDR2 is SYGVKD. Trimming took 10 bases from V and 6 from J, leaving 15 bases between them. The CDR3 sequence is 12 residues long. DNA of the CDR3: TGTGCCAGTGCCGTAGGTTGGCCTGAAGCTTTCTTT. Protein product: CASAVGWPEAFF.

This clonotype was seen only a few times. This chain uses TRBV7-9 with TRBJ1-3, with a possible D match to TRBD1 (5 bases). The germline V gene encodes CDR1 SEHNR and CDR2 FQNEAQ (reference sequence). The CDR3 sequence is 15 residues long. V dropped 5 bases and J dropped 10 bases, with 21 bases sitting between them. CDR3 amino acids: CASSQQAGQGGTIYF. CDR3 nucleotide sequence: TGTGCCAGCAGCCAACAAGCGGGGCAGGGAGGAACCATATATTTT.

This chain links TRBV12-3 or TRBV12-4 with TRBJ1-6, with D possibly matching TRBD1 (5 bases). The CDR3 is 17 residues long. Trimming left V 1 base short and J 10 bases short, with 20 bases between. The CDR3 reads CASSLGGSSLIRSPLHF. The CDR3 nucleotides read TGTGCCAGCAGTTTAGGGGGGTCGTCTCTAATTCGGTCACCCCTCCACTTT.

The chain uses TRBV12-3 or TRBV12-4 and TRBJ1-1; TRBD1 agrees at 7 bases. The trim removed 3 bases at V and 4 bases at J, leaving 5 bases unmatched. The CDR3 has 14 residues. The CDR3 DNA follows: TGTGCCAGCAGTTTCCGAAGACAGGGCACTGAAGCTTTCTTT. Its translation: CASSFRRQGTEAFF.

This clonotype was observed once. The rearrangement uses TRBV5-1 and TRBJ1-6; no definite D call. CDR3 length: 12 residues. V lost 5 bases and J 7 bases, leaving 7 bases between the germline ends. Germline loops: CDR1 SGHRS, CDR2 YFSETQ. The CDR3 DNA reads TGCGCCAGCAGGTCGGGAAATTCACCCCTCCACTTT. Protein: CASRSGNSPLHF.